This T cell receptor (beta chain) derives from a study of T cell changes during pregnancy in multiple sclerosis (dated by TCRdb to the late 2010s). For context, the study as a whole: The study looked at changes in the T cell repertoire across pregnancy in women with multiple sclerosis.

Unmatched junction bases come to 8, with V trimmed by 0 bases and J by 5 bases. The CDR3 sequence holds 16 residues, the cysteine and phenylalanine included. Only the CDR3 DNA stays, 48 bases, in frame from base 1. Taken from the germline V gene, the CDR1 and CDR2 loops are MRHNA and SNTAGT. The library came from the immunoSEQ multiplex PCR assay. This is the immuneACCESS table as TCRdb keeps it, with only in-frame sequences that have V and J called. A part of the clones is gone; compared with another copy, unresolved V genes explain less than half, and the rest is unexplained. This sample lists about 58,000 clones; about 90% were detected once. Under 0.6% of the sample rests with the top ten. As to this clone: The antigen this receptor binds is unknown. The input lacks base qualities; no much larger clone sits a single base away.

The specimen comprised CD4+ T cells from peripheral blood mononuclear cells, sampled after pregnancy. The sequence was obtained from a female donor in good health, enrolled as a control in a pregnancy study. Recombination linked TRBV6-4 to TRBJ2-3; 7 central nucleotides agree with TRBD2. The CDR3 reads CASSDSSVGGRDTQYF. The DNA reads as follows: TGTGCCAGCAGTGACTCTTCGGTGGGAGGGCGAGATACGCAGTATTTT.